The present T cell receptor beta chain was sequenced within a study of T cell responses to AZD1222 COVID-19 vaccine. Unmatched junction bases numbered 5, after V lost 3 bases and J lost 5 bases. Germline-derived CDR1 and CDR2 are DFQATT and SNEGSKA (reference sequence). This CDR3 has 16 residues. Regarding the study as a whole: White British people made up most donors, females outnumbered males, and clonal diversity was possibly underestimated. Baseline serostatus was positive in only a handful of AZD1222 recipients. With dominance at 160-218 and 743-854, vaccine-associated CD4 TCRs spanned spike.

The data were produced by immunoSEQ multiplex PCR, yet TCRdb's version contains in-frame clones alone and is incomplete. The sample shows about 110,000 clones, roughly 88% of them seen only once. A remark on this clone: Its antigen is undetermined.

The clonotype originates from an adult in good health. Sample: peripheral blood, taken on day 0 of AZD1222 vaccination. V gene TRBV20-1 combines with J gene TRBJ2-2, with TRBD2 matching 14 bases. The CDR3 sequence: CSASGLAGGKTGELFF. The CDR3 DNA reads TGCAGTGCTAGTGGACTAGCGGGAGGCAAGACCGGGGAGCTGTTTTTT.